This entry lists 28 T cell receptor beta chains sequenced from one sample in a study of blood T cell repertoires in COVID-19. Assay used: immunoSEQ multiplex PCR; TCRdb lists only in-frame clones, some missing. The sample holds roughly 120,000 clones; about 85% are singletons and the top ten take more than 3%. Sample: peripheral blood. The receptors were sampled from a man aged 40-50 years with acute or convalescent COVID-19.

The V call is TRBV30, the J call TRBJ2-4, with TRBD1 matching over 7 bases. Germline CDR1 reads GTSNPN; CDR2 reads SVGIG (reference sequence). The CDR3 covers 13 residues. With V trimmed by 4 bases and J by 4 bases, 4 bases remained unmatched. The CDR3 DNA is TGTGCCTGGACAGGGGGACCGAAAAACATTCAGTACTTC. Translation: CAWTGGPKNIQYF.

V usage is TRBV13 and J usage is TRBJ1-2, with a tentative D call TRBD1 (6 bases). The V gene's germline CDR1 is PRHDT and CDR2 FYEKMQ (reference sequence). Trimming left V 2 bases short and J 4 bases short, with 14 bases between. This CDR3 has 15 residues. CDR3 residues: CASSLRGADTYGYTF. The CDR3 DNA reads TGTGCCAGCAGCTTACGGGGGGCCGACACCTATGGCTACACCTTC.

The rearrangement links TRBV27 to TRBJ2-7, with a tentative D call TRBD1 (5 bases). The V end was cut by 5 bases, the J end by 9 bases, with 17 bases between. The CDR3 totals 13 residues. Germline values: CDR1 MNHEY, CDR2 SMNVEV (reference sequence). The CDR3, as DNA: TGTGCCAGCAGTCCCAATCCCAGGGTAGGGCAGTACTTC. Residues: CASSPNPRVGQYF.

The V and J genes are TRBV10-2 and TRBJ2-1; 8 bases map to TRBD2. With V trimmed by 6 bases and J by 10 bases, 14 bases remained unmatched. The length of the CDR3 is 15 residues. Germline CDR1 is WSHSY and CDR2 is SAAADI. The CDR3 here is CASRELRGVQLEQFF. Written as DNA, the CDR3 is TGCGCCAGCAGAGAGCTGCGGGGGGTACAATTGGAGCAGTTCTTC.

The rearrangement uses TRBV7-9 and TRBJ2-1, with D unresolved. Trimming took off 5 bases at V and 8 bases at J, with 22 bases between the two ends. Germline-derived CDR1 and CDR2 are SEHNR and FQNEAQ (reference sequence). The CDR3 spans 16 residues. CDR3 sequence reads: CASSARGSKLTDEQFF. For the CDR3, the DNA is TGTGCCAGCAGCGCTAGAGGCAGCAAATTAACCGATGAGCAGTTCTTC.

J is TRBJ2-7 and V is TRBV18; 8 bases are shared with TRBD1. This CDR3 spans 15 amino acids. Germline assignment: CDR1 KGHSH and CDR2 LQKENI. Trimming cost V 1 base and J 5 bases; bases outside gene matches: 7. CDR3 sequence reads: CASSPRLAGGDEQYF. CDR3 nucleotides: TGTGCCAGCTCACCACGGTTGGCAGGGGGCGACGAGCAGTACTTC.

V is TRBV20-1 and J is TRBJ2-7; 8 bases align to TRBD2. Trimming took 3 bases from V and 4 from J; bases not matched to a gene: 11. The CDR3 runs 15 residues. Germline lookup yields CDR1 DFQATT and CDR2 SNEGSKA (reference sequence). The CDR3, as DNA: TGCAGTGCTAGTCCGAGTGCAACTAGCGGTTACGAGCAGTACTTC. It encodes CSASPSATSGYEQYF.

The chain recombines TRBV7-9 with TRBJ1-6; 8 nucleotides agree with TRBD1. Trimming took 5 bases from V and 7 from J; bases not matched to a gene: 4. Germline loops: CDR1 SEHNR, CDR2 FQNEAQ (reference sequence). This CDR3 has 14 residues. The CDR3 nucleotides are TGTGCCAGCAGCCACCGACAGGGGAATTCACCCCTCCACTTT. Protein: CASSHRQGNSPLHF.

This chain joins TRBV6-6 and TRBJ2-7; D unclear. The germline gives CDR1 MNHNY, CDR2 SVGAGI (reference sequence). The CDR3 covers 12 residues. Trimming cost V 6 bases and J 4 bases, with 10 bases left between them. CDR3 sequence: CASSRNSYEQYF. CDR3 sequence (DNA): TGTGCCAGCAGCCGAAATTCATACGAGCAGTACTTC.

The gene calls are TRBV4-1 and TRBJ2-3; the match to TRBD1 covers 8 bases. There are 20 residues in the CDR3. V was clipped by 1 base and J by 0 bases; unmatched bases: 15. The germline CDR1 and CDR2 sequences are MGHRA and YSYEKL. In nucleotides, the CDR3 is TGCGCCAGCAGCCAAGGGACAGGGCCTGCACAGCTATCTAGCACAGATACGCAGTATTTT. It is translated as CASSQGTGPAQLSSTDTQYF.

This sequence joins TRBV7-8 and TRBJ2-7; TRBD2 is a possible D gene (5 bases). The V gene lost 5 bases and the J gene lost 5 bases, with 13 bases spanning the gap. The CDR3 runs to 13 residues. Germline lookup yields CDR1 SGHVS and CDR2 FQNEAQ. The chain's CDR3 is CASSPSEGNEQYF. The CDR3 coding sequence is TGTGCCAGCAGCCCCAGCGAGGGTAACGAGCAGTACTTC. Together with reference TRBV7-8 and TRBJ2-7, the CDR3 gives the full variable domain: GAGVSQSPRYKVAKRGQDVALRCDPISGHVSLFWYQQALGQGPEFLTYFQNEAQLDKSGLPSDRFFAERPEGSVSTLKIQRTQQEDSAVYLCASSPSEGNEQYFGPGTRLTVT.

The chain recombines TRBV7-2 with TRBJ1-4; D not certain. The CDR3 has 14 amino acids. CDR1 is SGHTA and CDR2 is FQGNSA in the germline V gene. With 2 bases removed from V and 3 bases from J, the gap between germline ends came to 7 bases. This CDR3 is CASSLSQANEKLFF. Here the CDR3 DNA reads TGTGCCAGCAGCTTAAGCCAGGCTAATGAAAAACTGTTTTTT. Drawing the rest from reference TRBV7-2 and TRBJ1-4, the complete variable domain is GAGVSQSPSNKVTEKGKDVELRCDPISGHTALYWYRQSLGQGLEFLIYFQGNSAPDKSGLPSDRFSAERTGGSVSTLTIQRTQQEDSAVYLCASSLSQANEKLFFGSGTQLSVL.

This clone has only a few counts. The V and J genes are TRBV7-9 and TRBJ1-6; 7 nucleotides line up with TRBD1. Trimming took 1 base from V and 11 from J; bases not matched to a gene: 5. CDR3 length: 14 amino acids. Germline CDR1 reads SEHNR; CDR2 reads FQNEAQ (reference sequence). CDR3 nucleotides: TGTGCCAGCAGCTTAGGGGGACAGAGTCCACCCCTCCACTTT. Translation gives CASSLGGQSPPLHF.

V and J are TRBV5-5 and TRBJ2-7; 7 positions match TRBD1. This CDR3 is built from 15 residues. V was clipped by 2 bases and J by 1 base; unmatched bases: 6. Germline loops: CDR1 SGHKS, CDR2 YYEKEE (reference sequence). This CDR3 is CASSFEGAGSYEQYF. The CDR3 DNA is TGTGCCAGCAGCTTTGAGGGGGCCGGATCCTACGAGCAGTACTTC.

V gene TRBV2 combines with J gene TRBJ2-7; possibly TRBD2 for D (6 bases). The V end was cut by 11 bases, the J end by 2 bases, with 16 bases between. The CDR3 runs 13 residues. Germline CDR1 is SNHLY and CDR2 is FYNNEI. The CDR3 loop reads CAGSRERAYEQYF. Written as DNA, the CDR3 is TGTGCCGGTTCTCGGGAGCGCGCCTACGAGCAGTACTTC.

This sequence joins TRBV2 and TRBJ1-1, with D maybe TRBD1 (6 bases). Germline V gene data show CDR1 as SNHLY and CDR2 as FYNNEI. V dropped 4 bases and J dropped 7 bases, with 13 bases sitting between them. The CDR3 length is 13 residues. The CDR3 coding sequence is TGTGCCAGCAGTGGCGGGGGCATTATTGAAGCTTTCTTT. This translates into CASSGGGIIEAFF.

Worth noting for this clone: The junction does not match germline at one end; this may be a read error. The chain links TRBV24-1 to TRBJ2-3; no clear D. Germline V lookup: CDR1 KGHDR, CDR2 SFDVKD. This CDR3 is 13 amino acids long. CDR3 sequence: CATRETSTDTQYF. As DNA, the CDR3 is TGTGCCACCCGTGAGACTAGCACAGATACGCAGTATTTT.

This clone was found a few times. The V call is TRBV2, the J call TRBJ1-5, with 8 bases matching TRBD1. CDR1 and CDR2 from the germline V gene are SNHLY and FYNNEI. The junction had 9 bases not matched to a gene; V was cut back by 7 bases and J by 4 bases. The CDR3 contains 15 residues. The CDR3 here is CASTMDRDVNQPQHF. The CDR3 region has the DNA TGTGCCAGCACAATGGACAGGGACGTTAATCAGCCCCAGCATTTT. Drawing the rest from reference TRBV2 and TRBJ1-5, the complete variable domain is EPEVTQTPSHQVTQMGQEVILRCVPISNHLYFYWYRQILGQKVEFLVSFYNNEISEKSEIFDDQFSVERPDGSNFTLKIRSTKLEDSAMYFCASTMDRDVNQPQHFGDGTRLSIL.

This clone was seen just once. This sequence joins TRBV10-3 and TRBJ1-5; 7 nucleotides match TRBD1. Losses at the gene ends were 10 bases for V and 3 bases for J; bases not matched to a gene: 9. In germline, CDR1 is ENHRY, CDR2 SYGVKD. This CDR3 has 14 amino acids. The CDR3 sequence: CATAQGVDNQPQHF. DNA of the CDR3: TGTGCCACCGCCCAGGGGGTGGACAATCAGCCCCAGCATTTT.

This chain uses TRBV29-1 with TRBJ2-3; 12 bases fit TRBD1. CDR3 length: 16 residues. Per germline, CDR1 SQVTM and CDR2 ANQGSEA. J was trimmed by 4 bases and V by 4 bases; bases with no gene match: 9. For the CDR3, the DNA is TGCAGCGTTGGGAACCCCGGGACAGGGGGCTCAGATACGCAGTATTTT. It codes for CSVGNPGTGGSDTQYF.

J is TRBJ1-4 and V is TRBV6-1, with D hard to call. Germline loops: CDR1 MNHNS, CDR2 SASEGT. Trimming took off 3 bases at V and 0 bases at J, with 11 bases between the two ends. This CDR3 is built from 16 residues. CDR3 sequence: CASSEGSTTTNEKLFF. CDR3 DNA sequence: TGTGCCAGCAGTGAGGGCAGTACCACAACTAATGAAAAACTGTTTTTT.

V and J are TRBV28 and TRBJ1-2; 10 nucleotides align to TRBD1. This CDR3 comprises 12 residues. CDR1 MDHEN and CDR2 SYDVKM come from the germline V gene. The V segment lost 7 bases and the J segment 6 bases; nucleotides outside the gene matches: 2. The CDR3 DNA reads TGTGCCAGCACCGGGACAGGGGATGGCTACACCTTC. Its translation: CASTGTGDGYTF.

The chain uses TRBV19 and TRBJ2-1; D unresolved. The CDR3 extends over 13 amino acids. Germline V gene data show CDR1 as LNHDA and CDR2 as SQIVND (reference sequence). With 4 bases removed from V and 6 bases from J, the gap between germline ends came to 10 bases. Here the CDR3 reads CASSRVPSNEQFF. The CDR3 DNA is TGTGCCAGTAGTAGGGTCCCTAGCAATGAGCAGTTCTTC.

The CDR3 here is CATSGVQGLGKANEQFF. As DNA, the CDR3 is TGTGCCACCAGTGGGGTCCAGGGACTAGGAAAGGCAAATGAGCAGTTCTTC. This chain uses TRBV24-1 with TRBJ2-1; 8 bases align to TRBD2. CDR3 size: 17 residues. Germline values: CDR1 KGHDR, CDR2 SFDVKD. V shed 5 bases and J 7 bases; nucleotides not matched to a gene: 15.

The chain links TRBV19 to TRBJ1-1; TRBD1 matches 7 bases. CDR1 and CDR2 (germline): LNHDA, SQIVND (reference sequence). V shed 4 bases, J shed 8 bases, and the junction held 7 bases outside the gene matches. The CDR3 spans 13 residues. The CDR3 sequence is CASSRTDRQEAFF. DNA for the CDR3: TGTGCCAGTAGTAGAACGGACAGGCAAGAAGCTTTCTTT.

The chain combines TRBV6-6 with TRBJ1-1; TRBD1 aligns across 9 bases. V shed 6 bases and J 6 bases; nucleotides not matched to a gene: 17. CDR3 size: 17 residues. Germline CDR1 MNHNY, CDR2 SVGAGI (reference sequence). The CDR3 spells CASSRQGDSTLYAEAFF. The CDR3 DNA reads as TGTGCCAGCAGCCGACAGGGGGACTCGACACTTTACGCTGAAGCTTTCTTT.

This sequence joins TRBV24-1 and TRBJ2-5; 7 bases match TRBD2. Germline V CDR1 and CDR2: KGHDR, SFDVKD. This CDR3 contains 15 residues. Losses at the gene ends were 0 bases for V and 0 bases for J; bases not matched to a gene: 0. The CDR3 loop is CATSDLRGDQETQYF. CDR3 nucleotides: TGTGCCACCAGTGATTTGCGGGGGGACCAAGAGACCCAGTACTTC.

V gene TRBV7-2 combines with J gene TRBJ2-1; D remains ambiguous. The CDR3 is 14 residues long. CDR1 and CDR2 (germline): SGHTA, FQGNSA. V was trimmed by 0 bases and J by 7 bases, leaving 10 bases between them. CDR3 protein: CASSLASGVNEQFF. The CDR3 DNA sequence: TGTGCCAGCAGCTTAGCGAGTGGAGTGAATGAGCAGTTCTTC.